The source of this T cell receptor beta chain is a study of T cell changes during pregnancy in multiple sclerosis. The CDR3 contains 14 residues. The V and J ends lost 5 bases and 7 bases respectively, with 15 bases between them. The V gene's germline CDR1 is SGHTA and CDR2 FQGNSA. Sequencing was performed with immunoSEQ multiplex PCR; in TCRdb, only in-frame clones are kept and a portion is missing. The table lists 35,000 to 50,000 clones, 90% of them singletons. This sample comprised peripheral blood, obtained in the second trimester of pregnancy. The J gene is TRBJ1-5, the V gene TRBV7-2; no definite D call. The clonotype was recovered from a female donor in good health, enrolled as a control in a pregnancy study. In DNA form, the CDR3 reads TGTGCCAGCAGCCGGTCGGGTGTTGGGCAGCCCCAGCATTTT. Translation: CASSRSGVGQPQHF.